This TCR beta chain was identified in a study of shared clonotypes between healthy human individuals. Germline V gives CDR1 KGHSH, CDR2 LQKENI. The CDR3 totals 14 residues. Unmatched junction bases numbered 3, after V lost 2 bases and J lost 6 bases. Assay used: immunoSEQ multiplex PCR; TCRdb lists only in-frame clones, some missing. The sample consists of fewer than 1.8 million clones, 98% of them appearing once. The chain employs TRBV18 and TRBJ2-7; 11 bases map to TRBD2. The source material was naive CD4+ T cells sorted from blood. Sample subset: CD45RA+ positively selected. The TCR comes from a man aged 25-45 years in good health. The chain's CDR3 is CASSPAGLAVEQYF. CDR3 nucleotide sequence: TGTGCCAGCTCACCAGCGGGACTAGCGGTCGAGCAGTACTTC.